This T cell receptor beta chain is from a study of T cells in pancreatic ductal adenocarcinoma. The selected patients with pancreatic ductal adenocarcinoma had surgery but no neoadjuvant therapy. The CDR3 has 15 residues. The germline V and J ends were trimmed by 0 bases and 3 bases, with 9 bases remaining between them. Germline assignment: CDR1 SGHTA and CDR2 FQGNSA. Clones were read by immunoSEQ multiplex PCR, and TCRdb kept only the in-frame ones, dropping some. The top ten hold around 3.2% of the sample, which has approximately 97,000 clones, 90% to 95% seen once. Sequenced sample: PBMCs. This clonotype was obtained from a human donor with pancreatic ductal adenocarcinoma. This chain links TRBV7-2 with TRBJ1-3; no definite D call. CDR3 bases: TGTGCCAGCAGCTTAGCCGGTGGTGGTGGAAACACCATATATTTT. Amino acid sequence: CASSLAGGGGNTIYF.